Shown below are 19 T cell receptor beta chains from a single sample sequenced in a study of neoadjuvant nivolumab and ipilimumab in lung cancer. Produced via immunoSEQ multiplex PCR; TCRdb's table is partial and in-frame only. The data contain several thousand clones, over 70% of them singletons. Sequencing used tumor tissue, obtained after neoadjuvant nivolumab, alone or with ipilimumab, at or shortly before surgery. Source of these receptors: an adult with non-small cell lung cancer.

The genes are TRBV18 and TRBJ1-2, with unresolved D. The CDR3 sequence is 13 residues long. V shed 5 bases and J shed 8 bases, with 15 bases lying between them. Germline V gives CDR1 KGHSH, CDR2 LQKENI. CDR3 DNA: TGTGCCAGCTCATCGATAACGGCTGGCGGCTACACCTTC. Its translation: CASSSITAGGYTF.

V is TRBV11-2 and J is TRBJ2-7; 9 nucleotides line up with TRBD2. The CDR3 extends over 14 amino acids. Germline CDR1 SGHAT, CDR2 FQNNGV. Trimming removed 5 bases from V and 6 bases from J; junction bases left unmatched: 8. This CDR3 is CASSVSGGVSEQYF. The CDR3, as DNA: TGTGCCAGCAGCGTTAGCGGGGGAGTGAGCGAGCAGTACTTC.

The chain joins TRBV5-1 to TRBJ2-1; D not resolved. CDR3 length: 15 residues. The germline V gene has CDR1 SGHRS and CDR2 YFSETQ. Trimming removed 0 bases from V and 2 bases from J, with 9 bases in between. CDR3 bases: TGCGCCAGCAGCTTGGCTGGAGACACCTACAATGAGCAGTTCTTC. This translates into CASSLAGDTYNEQFF.

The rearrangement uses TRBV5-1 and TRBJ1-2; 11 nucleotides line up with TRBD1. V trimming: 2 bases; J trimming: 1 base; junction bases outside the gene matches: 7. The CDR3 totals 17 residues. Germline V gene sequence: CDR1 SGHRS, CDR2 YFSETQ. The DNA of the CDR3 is TGCGCCAGCAGCTTCAGGACAGGGGGCGACCTTAACTATGGCTACACCTTC. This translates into CASSFRTGGDLNYGYTF.

CDR3 amino acids: CASSQRKGSQSNEKLFF. The CDR3 nucleotides read TGCGCCAGCAGCCAAAGGAAAGGTAGCCAGTCCAATGAAAAACTGTTTTTT. J is TRBJ1-4 and V is TRBV4-1; D gene unclear. The germline V gene encodes CDR1 MGHRA and CDR2 YSYEKL. With 2 bases removed from V and 5 bases from J, the gap between germline ends came to 18 bases. This CDR3 region has 17 residues.

DNA for the CDR3: TGTGCCAGCAGTTACTCAGGACATGGGACAGATACGCAGTATTTT. Protein product: CASSYSGHGTDTQYF. V is TRBV6-5 and J is TRBJ2-3, with D tentatively TRBD1 (5 bases). Trimming removed 0 bases at V and 3 bases at J, with 10 bases between. The CDR3 extends over 15 amino acids. CDR1 and CDR2 (germline): MNHEY, SVGAGI.

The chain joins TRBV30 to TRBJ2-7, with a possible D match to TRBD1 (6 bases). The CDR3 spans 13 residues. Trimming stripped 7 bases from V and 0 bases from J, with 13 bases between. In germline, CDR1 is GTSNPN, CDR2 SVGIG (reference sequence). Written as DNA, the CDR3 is TGTGCCTCACAAGGGACAAGCTCCTACGAGCAGTACTTC. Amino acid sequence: CASQGTSSYEQYF.

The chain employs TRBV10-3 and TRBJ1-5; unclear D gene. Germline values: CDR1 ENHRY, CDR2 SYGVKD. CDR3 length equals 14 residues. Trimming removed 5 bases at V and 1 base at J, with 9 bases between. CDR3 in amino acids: CAISREPSNQPQHF. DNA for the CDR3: TGTGCCATCAGTAGGGAACCGAGCAATCAGCCCCAGCATTTT.

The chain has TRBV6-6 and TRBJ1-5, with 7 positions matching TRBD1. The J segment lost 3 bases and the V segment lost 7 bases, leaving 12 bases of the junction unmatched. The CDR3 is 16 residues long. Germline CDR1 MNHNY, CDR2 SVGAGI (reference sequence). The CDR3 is CASKNQGGNINQPQHF. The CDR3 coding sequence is TGTGCCAGCAAGAACCAGGGGGGGAACATCAATCAGCCCCAGCATTTT.

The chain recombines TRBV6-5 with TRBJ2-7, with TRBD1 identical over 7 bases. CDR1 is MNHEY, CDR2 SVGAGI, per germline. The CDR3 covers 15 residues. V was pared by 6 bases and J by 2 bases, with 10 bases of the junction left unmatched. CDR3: CASRQLQGPTYEQYF. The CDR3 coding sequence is TGTGCCAGCAGGCAGTTACAGGGGCCGACCTACGAGCAGTACTTC.

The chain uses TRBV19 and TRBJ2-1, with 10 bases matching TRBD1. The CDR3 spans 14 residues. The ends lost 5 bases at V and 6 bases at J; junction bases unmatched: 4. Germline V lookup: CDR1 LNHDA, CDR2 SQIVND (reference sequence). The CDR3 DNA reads TGTGCCAGTAGTCCCCGGACAGGGGGCAATGAGCAGTTCTTC. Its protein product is CASSPRTGGNEQFF.

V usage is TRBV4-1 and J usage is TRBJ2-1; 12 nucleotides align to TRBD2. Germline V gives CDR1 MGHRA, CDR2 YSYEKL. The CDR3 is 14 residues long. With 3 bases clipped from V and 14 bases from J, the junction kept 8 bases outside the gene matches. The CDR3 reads CASSHLAGGWEEFF. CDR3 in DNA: TGCGCCAGCAGCCACCTAGCGGGGGGGTGGGAGGAGTTCTTC.

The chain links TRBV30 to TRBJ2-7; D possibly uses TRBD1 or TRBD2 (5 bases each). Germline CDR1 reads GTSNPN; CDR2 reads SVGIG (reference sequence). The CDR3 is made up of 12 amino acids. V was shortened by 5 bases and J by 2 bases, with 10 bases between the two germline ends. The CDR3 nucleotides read TGTGCCTGGGACAGAGGGGCCTACGAGCAGTACTTC. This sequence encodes CAWDRGAYEQYF.

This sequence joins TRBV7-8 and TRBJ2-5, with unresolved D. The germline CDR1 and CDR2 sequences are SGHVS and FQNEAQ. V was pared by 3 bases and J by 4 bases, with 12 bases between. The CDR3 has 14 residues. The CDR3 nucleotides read TGTGCCAGCAGCTTTGCTCCAAAGCTAGAGACCCAGTACTTC. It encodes CASSFAPKLETQYF.

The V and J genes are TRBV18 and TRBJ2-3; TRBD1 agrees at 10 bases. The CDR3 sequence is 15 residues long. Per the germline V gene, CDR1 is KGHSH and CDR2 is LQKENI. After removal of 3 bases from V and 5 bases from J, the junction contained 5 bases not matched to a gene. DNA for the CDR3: TGTGCCAGCTCACCGCCGACAGGGGGCAGAGATACGCAGTATTTT. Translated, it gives CASSPPTGGRDTQYF.

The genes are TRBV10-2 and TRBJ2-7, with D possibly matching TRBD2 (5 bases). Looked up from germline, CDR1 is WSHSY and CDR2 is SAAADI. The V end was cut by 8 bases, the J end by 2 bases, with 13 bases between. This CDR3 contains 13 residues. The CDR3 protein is CASGTHGTYEQYF. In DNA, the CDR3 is TGCGCCAGCGGCACTCACGGGACCTACGAGCAGTACTTC.

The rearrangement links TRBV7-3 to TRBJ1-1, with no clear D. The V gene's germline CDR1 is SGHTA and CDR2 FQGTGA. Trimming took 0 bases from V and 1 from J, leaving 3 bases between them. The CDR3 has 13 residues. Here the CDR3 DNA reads TGTGCCAGCAGCTTAACACAGAACACTGAAGCTTTCTTT. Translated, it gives CASSLTQNTEAFF. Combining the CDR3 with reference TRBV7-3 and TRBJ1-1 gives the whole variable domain GAGVSQTPSNKVTEKGKYVELRCDPISGHTALYWYRQSLGQGPEFLIYFQGTGAADDSGLPNDRFFAVRPEGSVSTLKIQRTERGDSAVYLCASSLTQNTEAFFGQGTRLTVV.

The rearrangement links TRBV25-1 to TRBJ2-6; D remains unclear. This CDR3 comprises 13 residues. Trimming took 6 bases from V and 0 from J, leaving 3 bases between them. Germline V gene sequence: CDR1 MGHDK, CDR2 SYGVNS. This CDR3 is CASSLSGANVLTF. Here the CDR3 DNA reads TGTGCCAGCAGCCTCTCTGGGGCCAACGTCCTGACTTTC.

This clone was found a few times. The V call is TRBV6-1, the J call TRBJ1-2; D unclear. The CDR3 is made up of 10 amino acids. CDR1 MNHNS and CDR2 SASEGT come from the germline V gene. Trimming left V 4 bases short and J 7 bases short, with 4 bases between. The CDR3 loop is CASSGAGYTF. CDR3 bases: TGTGCCAGCAGTGGGGCTGGCTACACCTTC.